These T cell receptor beta chains were read from a single sample in a study of OX40 agonist ivuxolimab in advanced cancers. Some clones are missing from TCRdb's copy, which holds only in-frame ones; the method was immunoSEQ multiplex PCR. The repertoire consists of about 80,000 clones, with roughly 92% occurring once and the leading ten covering roughly 4.9%. Sequenced material: CD4+ or CD8+ T cells sorted from blood, taken in a trial of the OX40 agonist ivuxolimab. These receptors all stem from an adult with an advanced solid tumor such as melanoma, head and neck, liver or kidney cancer. CDR3s include the opening cysteine and the closing phenylalanine or tryptophan. The D gene is left open where the match is weak. The listing skips clone size in some rows; elsewhere it reads once, few, many or a size class.

CDR3 DNA	CDR3 protein	J gene	V gene	clone size	D gene
TGCGCCAGCAGCTTGGGGGAAGGCTACACCTTC	CASSLGEGYTF	TRBJ1-2	TRBV5-1	.	.
TGTGCCAGCAGTGGTTACAGGGGGAAAGAGACCCAGTACTTC	CASSGYRGKETQYF	TRBJ2-5	TRBV25-1	.	TRBD1
TGCGCCAGCAGCCAAGATGTGGGAAGAAGGCAGTACTTC	CASSQDVGRRQYF	TRBJ2-5	TRBV4-3	.	.
TGTGCCAGCAGTGCCTCTTGGGCCGTAGCGGCCTTAGGGACCGGGGAGCTGTTTTTT	CASSASWAVAALGTGELFF	TRBJ2-2	TRBV6-1	.	.
TGTGCCAGTACCAGCGGGAGGTTCCACAATGAGCAGTTCTTC	CASTSGRFHNEQFF	TRBJ2-1	TRBV19	once	TRBD2
TGTGCCAGCAGTACCTATCCGAGGGGCTATGAGCAGTTCTTC	CASSTYPRGYEQFF	TRBJ2-1	TRBV28	.	.
TGTGCCAGCTCACGGACTAGCAATTCGTACGAGCAGTACTTC	CASSRTSNSYEQYF	TRBJ2-7	TRBV18	few	TRBD2
TGTGCCAGCTCGACCTACGAGCAGTACTTC	CASSTYEQYF	TRBJ2-7	TRBV18	.	.
TGTGCCAGCACGGGCGGCACCTACGAGCAGTACTTC	CASTGGTYEQYF	TRBJ2-7	TRBV2	.	.
TGTGCCAGCAGCGGGACAGAGAACACTGAAGCTTTCTTT	CASSGTENTEAFF	TRBJ1-1	TRBV6-5	.	TRBD1
TGTGCCAGCTCACCACCGGAATACAATGAGCAGTTCTTC	CASSPPEYNEQFF	TRBJ2-1	TRBV18	.	.
TGTGCCAGTACCTCCGGGACAACTCCTGGGGCCAACGTCCTGACTTTC	CASTSGTTPGANVLTF	TRBJ2-6	TRBV19	.	.
TGCGCCAGCAGCACGGGACTAGCTGCGGGCACAGATACGCAGTATTTT	CASSTGLAAGTDTQYF	TRBJ2-3	TRBV5-1	.	TRBD2
TGTGCCAGCGCACAGTCGAACACTGAAGCTTTCTTT	CASAQSNTEAFF	TRBJ1-1	TRBV7-2	.	.
TGTGCCGGGGGGGGGATTCAGCCCCAGCATTTT	CAGGGIQPQHF	TRBJ1-5	TRBV19	.	.
TGTGCCAGCAGTCGAACAGGGGCGGCCGGGGAGCTGTTTTTT	CASSRTGAAGELFF	TRBJ2-2	TRBV11-3	.	TRBD1
TGTGCCAGCAGCAGAGCCGGGACAGGGAACACCGGGGAGCTGTTTTTT	CASSRAGTGNTGELFF	TRBJ2-2	TRBV11-3	.	TRBD1
TGTGCCAGCAAAGTCACTTCCCACGTCGCCTACGAGCAGTACTTC	CASKVTSHVAYEQYF	TRBJ2-7	TRBV6-5	once	.
TGTGCCAGCAGCCCGTCTAGCGGGAGGTTGTATGAGCAGTTCTTC	CASSPSSGRLYEQFF	TRBJ2-1	TRBV2	.	TRBD2
TGTGCCAGCAGTGCACCAGGGGAGTCGGGGGCCAACGTCCTGACTTTC	CASSAPGESGANVLTF	TRBJ2-6	TRBV28	.	.
TGTGCCAGCAGCTCGACTAGCGCTCTCTACAATGAGCAGTTCTTC	CASSSTSALYNEQFF	TRBJ2-1	TRBV7-2	.	TRBD2
TGTGCCAGCAGCTTATTCGGGAGCGAGCAGTTCTTC	CASSLFGSEQFF	TRBJ2-1	TRBV7-9	.	.
TGTGCCAGCCGCCTCGGGGCTGGTCCCTCCTACGAGCAGTACTTC	CASRLGAGPSYEQYF	TRBJ2-7	TRBV27	.	.
TGTGCCAGCGGGGCGAGAAGCTCCTACAATGAGCAGTTCTTC	CASGARSSYNEQFF	TRBJ2-1	TRBV6-7	.	.
TGCGCCAGCAGCCCCCAGATTGGCTACGAGCAGTACTTC	CASSPQIGYEQYF	TRBJ2-7	TRBV5-1	.	.
TGTGCCAGCAGTTTATCGTGGCAGGGTTCCTACGAGCAGTACTTC	CASSLSWQGSYEQYF	TRBJ2-7	TRBV27	.	.
TGCGCCAGCAGCCAGGCTGCTACGGATCTCCCGGGTTACAATGAGCAGTTCTTC	CASSQAATDLPGYNEQFF	TRBJ2-1	TRBV4-3	.	.
TGTGCCACCGCATTCCAAGAGACCCAGTACTTC	CATAFQETQYF	TRBJ2-5	TRBV2	.	.
TGTGCCAGCTCACCGGGACACTTCTATGGCTACACCTTC	CASSPGHFYGYTF	TRBJ1-2	TRBV18	.	.